The present T cell receptor beta chain was sequenced within a study of T-cell reconstitution after alpha-beta-depleted transplantation in children. Study findings and constraints: The origin of high day-60 TCRbeta diversity in some patients lay in surviving recipient T cells and thymic progenitors. Hyperexpanded clones declined; after one year, newly produced T cells mostly supplied diversity. Reportedly, alpha-beta T cells present about two months post-transplant originated from several hundred expanded clones of graft origin.

The TCRbeta library incorporated unique molecular identifiers. TCRdb re-derived calls from the PCR reads in MiXCR, one entry per CDR3 protein. Of about 100,000 distinct CDR3 sequences listed, around 7.8% are singletons. V was cut by 0 bases and J by 10 bases, with 13 bases left in between. Germline lookup yields CDR1 LGHDT and CDR2 YNNKEL (reference sequence). This CDR3 has 15 amino acids. Of note for this clonotype: Its antigen is currently unknown.

This clonotype was obtained from a boy aged 2-15 years with acute lymphoblastic leukemia, due to receive a stem cell transplant. The sequences come from PBMCs, collected before TCRalphabeta/CD19-depleted stem cell transplant. V is TRBV3-1 and J is TRBJ1-6, with TRBD1 as a possible D gene (5 bases). The chain's CDR3 is CASSQDSWGNSPLHF. The CDR3 DNA is TGTGCCAGCAGCCAAGATTCCTGGGGGAACTCACCCCTCCACTTT.